The 31 T cell receptor beta chains in this list originate from one sample, sequenced in a study of beta chain features in type 1 diabetes. The sequenced template was cDNA made from the entire isolated RNA. Produced via immunoSEQ multiplex PCR; TCRdb's table is partial and in-frame only. The table has 860,000 or so clones, about a sixth seen once. Source material: naive CD4+ T cells from blood. All receptors come from a woman younger than 35 in good health.

This clone was picked up a small number of times. This chain joins TRBV7-8 and TRBJ2-5, with D maybe TRBD1 (6 bases). Trimming took 6 bases from V and 5 from J, leaving 13 bases between them. This CDR3 is built from 13 residues. CDR1 is SGHVS and CDR2 is FQNEAQ in the germline V gene. This CDR3 reads CASRAGVVETQYF. The CDR3 DNA reads TGTGCCAGCAGAGCAGGGGTTGTGGAGACCCAGTACTTC.

The chain uses TRBV5-1 and TRBJ2-3; D is perhaps TRBD1 (5 bases). CDR3 length: 12 amino acids. Trimming left V 4 bases short and J 3 bases short, with 6 bases between. Germline lookup yields CDR1 SGHRS and CDR2 YFSETQ. CDR3 loop: CASSPGTDTQYF. As DNA, the CDR3 is TGCGCCAGCAGCCCAGGGACAGATACGCAGTATTTT. The full variable domain, in which reference TRBV5-1 and TRBJ2-3 provide the parts outside the CDR3, is KAGVTQTPRYLIKTRGQQVTLSCSPISGHRSVSWYQQTPGQGLQFLFEYFSETQRNKGNFPGRFSGRQFSNSRSEMNVSTLELGDSALYLCASSPGTDTQYFGPGTRLTVL.

This clone was picked up a small number of times. The chain recombines TRBV11-2 with TRBJ2-7, with a possible D match to TRBD2 (6 bases). The length of the CDR3 is 14 residues. The V gene lost 5 bases and the J gene lost 0 bases, with 11 bases spanning the gap. Germline V lookup: CDR1 SGHAT, CDR2 FQNNGV. The CDR3 is CASSPGVGSYEQYF. The DNA for the CDR3 is TGTGCCAGCAGCCCGGGGGTCGGCTCCTACGAGCAGTACTTC. Variable domain in full (rest from reference TRBV11-2 and TRBJ2-7): EAGVAQSPRYKIIEKRQSVAFWCNPISGHATLYWYQQILGQGPKLLIQFQNNGVVDDSQLPKDRFSAERLKGVDSTLKIQPAKLEDSAVYLCASSPGVGSYEQYFGPGTRLTVT.

This clone was seen a handful of times. V gene TRBV7-9 combines with J gene TRBJ2-5; a weak D match, TRBD2 (6 bases). V was pared by 8 bases and J by 2 bases, with 18 bases between. The CDR3 runs 15 residues. Germline CDR1 SEHNR, CDR2 FQNEAQ (reference sequence). The DNA of the CDR3 is TGTGCCAGCGGCTCACGGGGAGGTAGGCAAGAGACCCAGTACTTC. This sequence encodes CASGSRGGRQETQYF.

This clone was seen a few times. The V call is TRBV4-2, the J call TRBJ2-7; no reliable D call. The CDR3 loop spans 13 amino acids. Germline loops: CDR1 LGHNA, CDR2 YNFKEQ. Trimming took 0 bases from V and 3 from J, leaving 6 bases between them. This CDR3 reads CASSQDLYYEQYF. In DNA form, the CDR3 reads TGTGCCAGCAGCCAAGATCTCTACTACGAGCAGTACTTC.

V gene TRBV20-1 combines with J gene TRBJ1-1; D not resolved. Trimming pared 6 bases from V and 8 bases from J, leaving 10 bases between. The CDR3 has 10 amino acids. In germline, CDR1 is DFQATT, CDR2 SNEGSKA (reference sequence). CDR3 in amino acids: CSAIRAEAFF. The DNA for the CDR3 is TGCAGTGCAATTCGAGCAGAAGCTTTCTTT.

This clone showed up just a few times. The rearrangement uses TRBV7-6 and TRBJ2-7; 7 bases are a match to TRBD1. Looked up from germline, CDR1 is SGHVS and CDR2 is FNYEAQ. This CDR3 region has 14 residues. The ends lost 4 bases at V and 2 bases at J; junction bases unmatched: 5. The CDR3 bases are TGTGCCAGCAGCTCCAGACAGGGAACCTACGAGCAGTACTTC. Its protein is CASSSRQGTYEQYF.

This chain uses TRBV25-1 with TRBJ2-3; tentative D call: TRBD2 (6 bases). The V gene's germline CDR1 is MGHDK and CDR2 SYGVNS. The V and J ends lost 4 bases and 4 bases respectively, with 12 bases between them. The CDR3 has 14 residues. The CDR3: CASSGRAGADTQYF. Written as DNA, the CDR3 is TGTGCCAGCAGTGGGAGGGCCGGAGCAGATACGCAGTATTTT.

This clone was detected a few times. This chain links TRBV7-2 with TRBJ2-2; 10 bases map to TRBD2. From germline, CDR1 is SGHTA and CDR2 FQGNSA. The ends lost 4 bases at V and 6 bases at J; junction bases unmatched: 8. This CDR3 spans 16 amino acids. The CDR3: CASSSTLAGVSGELFF. Written as DNA, the CDR3 is TGTGCCAGCAGCTCAACCCTAGCGGGAGTATCCGGGGAGCTGTTTTTT.

Note on this clone: Distinct nucleotide sequences in the sample also encode this CDR3. The V call is TRBV2, the J call TRBJ2-5, with 11 positions matching TRBD2. CDR1 is SNHLY and CDR2 is FYNNEI in the germline V gene. The ends lost 6 bases at V and 4 bases at J; junction bases unmatched: 4. CDR3 length: 14 residues. Written as DNA, the CDR3 is TGTGCCAGCAGCGTACTAGCGGGAGTAGAGACCCAGTACTTC. Its translation is CASSVLAGVETQYF.

This clone was observed a few times. The rearrangement uses TRBV29-1 and TRBJ2-7; 9 bases align to TRBD1. The CDR3 has 15 residues. V gave up 6 bases and J gave up 0 bases; unmatched junction bases: 9. The germline V gene encodes CDR1 SQVTM and CDR2 ANQGSEA. This chain's CDR3 is CSVRFRDRDSYEQYF. The CDR3, as DNA: TGCAGCGTGCGATTCCGGGACAGGGACTCCTACGAGCAGTACTTC.

The chain links TRBV19 to TRBJ1-2; D unresolved. Germline CDR1 is LNHDA and CDR2 is SQIVND (reference sequence). The CDR3 sequence is 13 residues long. Trimming pared 6 bases from V and 3 bases from J, leaving 11 bases between. The CDR3 bases are TGTGCCAGTAGCCCAAGAAGGGACTATGGCTACACCTTC. Translation: CASSPRRDYGYTF.

CDR3 DNA: TGTGCCAGCAGTTTACCTGGACAGGGGGCCCCTGAAGCTTTCTTT. It is translated as CASSLPGQGAPEAFF. The chain is built from TRBV28 and TRBJ1-1; 11 positions agree with TRBD1. With 2 bases clipped from V and 6 bases from J, the junction kept 5 bases outside the gene matches. This CDR3 has 15 residues. CDR1 is MDHEN and CDR2 is SYDVKM in the germline V gene.

This clone was seen only a few times. The chain couples TRBV7-9 to TRBJ2-5; D not resolved. The V and J ends lost 0 bases and 1 base respectively, with 6 bases between them. The CDR3 runs to 14 residues. From germline, CDR1 is SEHNR and CDR2 FQNEAQ (reference sequence). The CDR3 spells CASSLASIQETQYF. DNA for the CDR3: TGTGCCAGCAGCTTAGCCTCCATCCAAGAGACCCAGTACTTC.

This clone has a handful of counts. The V call is TRBV7-2, the J call TRBJ2-5; TRBD2 matches at 10 bases. CDR3 length equals 14 residues. The germline gives CDR1 SGHTA, CDR2 FQGNSA. J lost 2 bases, V lost 8 bases, and 5 bases had no gene match. DNA of the CDR3: TGTGCCAGCGGGGGACTAGCGCGACAAGAGACCCAGTACTTC. Translation: CASGGLARQETQYF.

This clone was seen a few times. This sample includes further DNA sequences coding for the same CDR3. The chain combines TRBV7-9 with TRBJ2-2; D gene uncertain. Germline V gene data show CDR1 as SEHNR and CDR2 as FQNEAQ (reference sequence). The V end was cut by 4 bases, the J end by 1 base, with 7 bases between. This CDR3 contains 14 residues. CDR3 coding DNA: TGTGCCAGCAGCTGGGGTGAGAACACCGGGGAGCTGTTTTTT. This codes for CASSWGENTGELFF.

The rearrangement links TRBV4-3 to TRBJ2-1; weak D call: TRBD1 (5 bases). Between the trimmed V and J ends, which lost 4 bases and 8 bases, there was a span of 12 bases. Germline V CDR1 and CDR2: LGHNA, YSLEER. The CDR3 consists of 13 residues. The CDR3 spells CASSPRGDHEQFF. The DNA for the CDR3 is TGCGCCAGCAGCCCTAGGGGCGACCATGAGCAGTTCTTC.

This chain joins TRBV7-2 and TRBJ1-1; D is uncertain. The CDR3 covers 15 residues. The V end lost 6 bases, the J end lost 5 bases, and 19 bases lay between the germline ends. Germline V gene lookup returns CDR1 SGHTA and CDR2 FQGNSA. CDR3 bases: TGTGCCAGCAGTACTCCCCCGGGGTGGAAAACTGAAGCTTTCTTT. It yields the protein CASSTPPGWKTEAFF.

This clone has more than one count but fewer than ten. The V call is TRBV2, the J call TRBJ2-7; 7 bases are shared with TRBD1. CDR1 and CDR2 (germline): SNHLY, FYNNEI. Trimming took 3 bases from V and 2 from J; bases not matched to a gene: 10. CDR3 length equals 16 residues. CDR3 DNA sequence: TGTGCCAGCAGTGATCGGATGTCGACAGGGACCTACGAGCAGTACTTC. It encodes CASSDRMSTGTYEQYF.

DNA for the CDR3: TGTGCCAGCAGCGTATCTAGCAGACAAGAGACCCAGTACTTC. Translated: CASSVSSRQETQYF. The chain recombines TRBV9 with TRBJ2-5; the D gene is possibly TRBD2 (5 bases). Germline assignment: CDR1 SGDLS and CDR2 YYNGEE. CDR3 size: 14 residues. The germline V and J ends were trimmed by 1 base and 2 bases, with 9 bases remaining between them. The entire variable domain, with the rest obtained from reference TRBV9 and TRBJ2-5, is as follows: DSGVTQTPKHLITATGQRVTLRCSPRSGDLSVYWYQQSLDQGLQFLIQYYNGEERAKGNILERFSAQQFPDLHSELNLSSLELGDSALYFCASSVSSRQETQYFGPGTRLLVL.

The sample holds a few counts of this clone. The rearrangement uses TRBV4-3 and TRBJ1-5; no firm D call. Germline V gene data show CDR1 as LGHNA and CDR2 as YSLEER. The V and J ends lost 3 bases and 8 bases respectively, with 14 bases between them. CDR3 length: 14 amino acids. The DNA for the CDR3 is TGCGCCAGCAGCCACACCCTCGACCGAGAGCCCCAGCATTTT. Its translation: CASSHTLDREPQHF.

This clone has more than one count but fewer than ten. CDR3 sequence: CASSRGLAQTTDTQYF. The CDR3 DNA reads as TGTGCCAGCAGCCGCGGACTAGCGCAGACCACAGATACGCAGTATTTT. V gene TRBV6-6 combines with J gene TRBJ2-3; 9 positions agree with TRBD2. J lost 2 bases, V lost 6 bases, and 9 bases had no gene match. Looked up from germline, CDR1 is MNHNY and CDR2 is SVGAGI (reference sequence). CDR3 length: 16 amino acids.

The chain recombines TRBV18 with TRBJ2-1; D gene ambiguous. The CDR3 consists of 15 residues. V dropped 3 bases and J dropped 5 bases, with 14 bases sitting between them. Germline lookup yields CDR1 KGHSH and CDR2 LQKENI. The CDR3 nucleotides are TGTGCCAGCTCACCTGGCAGGACCCCTCACAATGAGCAGTTCTTC. It is translated as CASSPGRTPHNEQFF.

This clone was seen a handful of times. The J gene is TRBJ1-1, the V gene TRBV28; TRBD1 aligns across 7 bases. The CDR3 extends over 15 amino acids. After removal of 4 bases from V and 2 bases from J, the junction contained 7 bases not matched to a gene. Germline V lookup: CDR1 MDHEN, CDR2 SYDVKM. The CDR3 region has the DNA TGTGCCAGCAGTTCCCCGGGACAGCCAAACACTGAAGCTTTCTTT. It yields the protein CASSSPGQPNTEAFF.

This clone was picked up a small number of times. This chain uses TRBV5-1 with TRBJ1-2; D possibly corresponds to TRBD1 (5 bases). CDR1 and CDR2 from the germline V gene are SGHRS and YFSETQ. The V gene lost 4 bases and the J gene lost 8 bases, with 18 bases spanning the gap. The CDR3 totals 14 residues. The CDR3 reads CASSLDGRAGGYTF. The DNA for the CDR3 is TGCGCCAGCAGCCTGGACGGCAGGGCTGGCGGCTACACCTTC.

This clone was seen more than once but under ten times. The rearrangement links TRBV25-1 to TRBJ2-1, with 10 bases that match TRBD1. After removal of 3 bases from V and 9 bases from J, the junction contained 11 bases not matched to a gene. CDR3 length: 16 amino acids. Germline V gives CDR1 MGHDK, CDR2 SYGVNS. The CDR3 DNA sequence: TGTGCCAGCAGTGATACCGGGACAGGGGTAGTCAGTGAGCAGTTCTTC. Its protein is CASSDTGTGVVSEQFF.

This clone appeared a few times. The V and J genes are TRBV2 and TRBJ1-6; D is undetermined. The CDR3 spans 14 residues. V was pared by 1 base and J by 8 bases, with 9 bases between. Looked up from germline, CDR1 is SNHLY and CDR2 is FYNNEI. CDR3 sequence: CASSEVEGDSPLHF. As DNA, the CDR3 is TGTGCCAGCAGTGAAGTGGAGGGCGATTCACCCCTCCACTTT.

The chain combines TRBV5-6 with TRBJ1-4; D gene unclear. The CDR3 is 16 amino acids. Trimming pared 0 bases from V and 6 bases from J, leaving 15 bases between. Germline CDR1 SGHDT, CDR2 YYEEEE. The CDR3 DNA is TGTGCCAGCAGCTTGGGACCGACTAAAGGGTATGAAAAACTGTTTTTT. This encodes CASSLGPTKGYEKLFF.

The V call is TRBV9, the J call TRBJ2-5; the D gene is possibly TRBD2 (6 bases). The CDR3 is 15 amino acids. Germline CDR1 and CDR2: SGDLS and YYNGEE. With 3 bases removed from V and 4 bases from J, the gap between germline ends came to 16 bases. This chain's CDR3 is CASSANGEEGETQYF. As DNA, the CDR3 is TGTGCCAGCAGCGCCAACGGTGAGGAGGGAGAGACCCAGTACTTC.

The rearrangement uses TRBV18 and TRBJ2-2; no clear D. Trimming took 0 bases from V and 0 from J, leaving 5 bases between them. CDR3 size: 15 residues. The germline V gene has CDR1 KGHSH and CDR2 LQKENI. As DNA, the CDR3 is TGTGCCAGCTCACCACCGAGCCCGAACACCGGGGAGCTGTTTTTT. Protein product: CASSPPSPNTGELFF.

This chain joins TRBV29-1 and TRBJ2-1, with 12 bases matching TRBD2. The ends lost 7 bases at V and 4 bases at J; junction bases unmatched: 23. The CDR3 has 20 residues. Per the germline V gene, CDR1 is SQVTM and CDR2 is ANQGSEA. Here the CDR3 DNA reads TGCAGCGACAGAGGCCCGGGACTAGCGGGTCCCCGGTCCCTTTACAATGAGCAGTTCTTC. Its protein is CSDRGPGLAGPRSLYNEQFF.